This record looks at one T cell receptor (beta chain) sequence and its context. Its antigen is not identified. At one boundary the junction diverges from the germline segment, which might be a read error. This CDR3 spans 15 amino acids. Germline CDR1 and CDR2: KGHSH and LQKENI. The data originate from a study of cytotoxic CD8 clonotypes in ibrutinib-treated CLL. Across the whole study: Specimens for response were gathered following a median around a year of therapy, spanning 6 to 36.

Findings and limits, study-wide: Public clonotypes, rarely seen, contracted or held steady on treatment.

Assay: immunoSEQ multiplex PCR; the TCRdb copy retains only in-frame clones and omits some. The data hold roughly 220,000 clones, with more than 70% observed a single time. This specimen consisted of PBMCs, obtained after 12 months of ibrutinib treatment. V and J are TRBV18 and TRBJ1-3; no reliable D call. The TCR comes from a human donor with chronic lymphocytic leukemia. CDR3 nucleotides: TGTGCCAGCTCACCACCCGTCCTTTCTGGAGACACCATATATTTT. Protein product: CASSPPVLSGDTIYF. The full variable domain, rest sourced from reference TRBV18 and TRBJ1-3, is NAGVMQNPRHLVRRRGQEARLRCSPMKGHSHVYWYRQLPEEGLKFMVYLQKENIIDESGMPKERFSAEFPKEGPSILRIQQVVRGDSAAYFCASSPPVLSGDTIYFGEGSWLTVV.